What follows are 23 T cell receptor beta chains derived from one specimen sequenced in a study of shared clonotypes between healthy human individuals. Clones were read by immunoSEQ multiplex PCR, and TCRdb kept only the in-frame ones, dropping some. Of under 600,000 clones in the sample, roughly 72% were seen once. Source material: PBMCs. The receptor set was obtained from a woman in her 40s in good health. Some clones in this sample may be carry-over from other donors' samples.

The chain employs TRBV7-2 and TRBJ2-5; 8 nucleotides match TRBD1. The CDR3 extends over 15 amino acids. Germline trimming cut 5 bases from V and 1 base from J; bases unmatched to any gene: 6. Germline V CDR1 and CDR2: SGHTA, FQGNSA. In nucleotides, the CDR3 is TGTGCCAGCAGCACCTACAGGGGGTCCCAAGAGACCCAGTACTTC. Encoded protein: CASSTYRGSQETQYF.

The chain carries TRBV4-2 and TRBJ2-7; TRBD2 matches 11 bases. This CDR3 contains 17 residues. With 3 bases clipped from V and 2 bases from J, the junction kept 9 bases outside the gene matches. CDR1 is LGHNA and CDR2 is YNFKEQ in the germline V gene. The CDR3, as DNA: TGTGCCAGCAGCCAGGTAGCCGGGACTAGCGGTCCCTACGAGCAGTACTTC. Protein product: CASSQVAGTSGPYEQYF.

The V and J genes are TRBV4-1 and TRBJ2-5; D is possibly TRBD1 or TRBD2 (5 bases each). CDR1 MGHRA and CDR2 YSYEKL come from the germline V gene. This CDR3 comprises 14 residues. V was clipped by 4 bases and J by 4 bases, with 13 bases between them. Written as DNA, the CDR3 is TGCGCCAGCAGCCCCCCAGGTGGGGGAGAGACCCAGTACTTC. It yields the protein CASSPPGGGETQYF.

The chain links TRBV7-2 to TRBJ1-3, with 7 nucleotides matching TRBD1. This CDR3 comprises 15 residues. Germline V CDR1 and CDR2: SGHTA, FQGNSA. V was pared by 5 bases and J by 3 bases, with 7 bases of the junction left unmatched. CDR3 sequence (DNA): TGTGCCAGCAGCGCAGGGGGGTCCGGTGGAAACACCATATATTTT. This codes for CASSAGGSGGNTIYF.

The gene calls are TRBV4-3 and TRBJ2-7; 8 nucleotides line up with TRBD2. CDR3 length: 16 residues. Per germline, CDR1 LGHNA and CDR2 YSLEER. Unmatched junction bases numbered 12, after V lost 4 bases and J lost 4 bases. The CDR3, as DNA: TGCGCCAGCAGCCTGCGGAGCGGGAGCGAGGGATACGAGCAGTACTTC. Its protein is CASSLRSGSEGYEQYF.

In this sample, this clone turned up a few times. The chain employs TRBV27 and TRBJ1-2; D not certain. Germline-derived CDR1 and CDR2 are MNHEY and SMNVEV (reference sequence). Trimming removed 4 bases from V and 7 bases from J, with 16 bases in between. The CDR3 runs to 14 residues. The CDR3 region has the DNA TGTGCCAGCAGTTCCCTCGTCCGGGGTTCTGGCTACACCTTC. Translated: CASSSLVRGSGYTF.

This clone appeared a single time. The genes are TRBV29-1 and TRBJ2-3; 7 positions match TRBD2. V shed 3 bases, J shed 5 bases, and the junction held 5 bases outside the gene matches. The CDR3 sequence is 13 residues long. Germline V CDR1 and CDR2: SQVTM, ANQGSEA. CDR3 sequence reads: CSVEAGALDTQYF. In nucleotides, the CDR3 is TGCAGCGTTGAGGCGGGAGCCCTAGATACGCAGTATTTT.

V gene TRBV29-1 combines with J gene TRBJ2-3; D not certain. Germline CDR1 SQVTM, CDR2 ANQGSEA. V lost 4 bases, J lost 0 bases, and 8 bases lay in between. The CDR3 consists of 13 residues. CDR3 nucleotides: TGCAGCGTTGTGGGGTTCAGCACAGATACGCAGTATTTT. This gives the protein CSVVGFSTDTQYF.

The chain carries TRBV6-5 and TRBJ2-2, with D perhaps matching TRBD1 or TRBD2 (6 bases each). Germline assignment: CDR1 MNHEY and CDR2 SVGAGI. V was shortened by 5 bases and J by 1 base, with 11 bases between the two germline ends. The CDR3 consists of 15 residues. CDR3 nucleotides: TGTGCCAGCAGTGGCGGGACACAGAACACCGGGGAGCTGTTTTTT. It yields the protein CASSGGTQNTGELFF.

The genes are TRBV27 and TRBJ2-7; 11 bases match TRBD1. The V gene end was trimmed by 8 bases and the J gene end by 2 bases; junction bases not matched to a gene: 11. This CDR3 has 16 amino acids. CDR1 and CDR2 (germline): MNHEY, SMNVEV (reference sequence). The CDR3: CASARNGQGAAYEQYF. Written as DNA, the CDR3 is TGTGCCAGCGCTCGTAATGGACAGGGGGCGGCCTACGAGCAGTACTTC.

The rearrangement uses TRBV27 and TRBJ2-1; possible D gene TRBD2, 6 bases. Germline loops: CDR1 MNHEY, CDR2 SMNVEV (reference sequence). The CDR3 is 15 amino acids. V lost 5 bases and J lost 0, with 11 bases in between. The CDR3 DNA sequence: TGTGCCAGCAGTCCGGGAGTAGGCTCCTACAATGAGCAGTTCTTC. Translating it yields CASSPGVGSYNEQFF.

The rearrangement uses TRBV5-4 and TRBJ2-3; TRBD1 is a possible D gene (5 bases). CDR3 length: 14 residues. V was cut by 2 bases and J by 5 bases, with 12 bases left in between. Germline CDR1 reads SGHNT; CDR2 reads YYREEE (reference sequence). The CDR3 reads CASSFSGNIDTQYF. Written as DNA, the CDR3 is TGTGCCAGCAGCTTCTCAGGGAATATAGATACGCAGTATTTT.

The chain carries TRBV2 and TRBJ1-5; 9 bases agree with TRBD1. Germline lookup yields CDR1 SNHLY and CDR2 FYNNEI. The V and J ends lost 6 bases and 11 bases, in that order; junction bases with no gene match: 8. The length of the CDR3 is 13 residues. The CDR3 protein is CASRAGTGLAQHF. The CDR3 nucleotides are TGTGCCAGCAGGGCCGGGACAGGGTTGGCCCAGCATTTT.

In DNA form, the CDR3 reads TGTGCCAGCAGCTTAAGCAGGGGGAACCAGCCCCAGCATTTT. This encodes CASSLSRGNQPQHF. The V call is TRBV7-2, the J call TRBJ1-5, with TRBD1 matching 7 bases. The CDR3 contains 14 residues. Per germline, CDR1 SGHTA and CDR2 FQGNSA. V lost 2 bases, J lost 7 bases, and 5 bases stayed unmatched.

This chain joins TRBV2 and TRBJ2-7; TRBD1 might be the D (7 bases). The germline gives CDR1 SNHLY, CDR2 FYNNEI. The length of the CDR3 is 14 residues. Trimming shortened V by 2 bases and J by 6 bases, and 14 bases separated the two germline ends. In DNA form, the CDR3 reads TGTGCCAGCAGTGAATCCAGGGGGACTGGCGAGCAGTACTTC. Its translation: CASSESRGTGEQYF.

This chain links TRBV18 with TRBJ2-5, with D unclear. V lost 3 bases and J lost 2, with 10 bases in between. CDR3 length: 14 amino acids. The germline V gene encodes CDR1 KGHSH and CDR2 LQKENI. The CDR3 DNA follows: TGTGCCAGCTCACCGAGCTTAATACAAGAGACCCAGTACTTC. Protein product: CASSPSLIQETQYF.

Note on this clone: This same CDR3 is encoded by further DNA sequences in the sample. The V call is TRBV7-9, the J call TRBJ1-2, with TRBD1 matching 7 bases. Unmatched junction bases numbered 1, after V lost 4 bases and J lost 5 bases. CDR3 length equals 12 residues. Germline values: CDR1 SEHNR, CDR2 FQNEAQ (reference sequence). CDR3 in DNA: TGTGCCAGCAGCTCACAGGGGTATGGCTACACCTTC. Residues: CASSSQGYGYTF.

The J gene is TRBJ1-5, the V gene TRBV6-1, with D perhaps TRBD1 (5 bases). The ends were cut back, 7 bases at V and 5 bases at J, with 18 bases in the middle. The CDR3 totals 15 residues. Germline V gene sequence: CDR1 MNHNS, CDR2 SASEGT. The CDR3 protein is CASTINGVGDQPQHF. The CDR3, as DNA: TGTGCCAGCACCATCAATGGGGTAGGGGATCAGCCCCAGCATTTT.

Remarks on this clone: A read error may be the cause here, since a much bigger clone is one base away. V gene TRBV4-2 combines with J gene TRBJ1-5, with D possibly TRBD1 on 5 matching bases. The germline V gene encodes CDR1 LGHNA and CDR2 YNFKEQ. The CDR3 spans 15 residues. The V and J ends lost 0 bases and 6 bases respectively, with 12 bases between them. Here the CDR3 reads CASSQDSGSRQPQHF. CDR3 nucleotides: TGTGCCAGCAGCCAAGATTCAGGGAGCCGTCAGCCCCAGCATTTT.

In regard to this clone: This likely reflects a read error, since a far larger clone is one base away. The chain combines TRBV7-2 with TRBJ2-1, with D tentatively TRBD2 (5 bases). CDR1 and CDR2 (germline): SGHTA, FQGNSA. The CDR3 is 15 residues long. The chain's CDR3 is CASRSLGSSYNGQFF. The CDR3, as DNA: TGTGCCAGCCGTTCTCTAGGGAGCTCCTACAATGGGCAGTTCTTC.

This clone was detected once. The chain links TRBV19 to TRBJ1-4; D not certain. The V end lost 3 bases, the J end lost 0 bases, and 8 bases lay between the germline ends. The CDR3 runs 15 residues. Germline V gene lookup returns CDR1 LNHDA and CDR2 SQIVND (reference sequence). The CDR3 spells CASSMEIATNEKLFF. CDR3 in DNA: TGTGCCAGTAGTATGGAGATTGCAACTAATGAAAAACTGTTTTTT.

This clone was seen more than once but under ten times. The chain is built from TRBV11-3 and TRBJ2-7, with 8 bases matching TRBD2. V shed 2 bases and J 5 bases; nucleotides not matched to a gene: 2. The germline CDR1 and CDR2 sequences are SGHNT and YENEEA. The CDR3 extends over 13 amino acids. DNA for the CDR3: TGTGCCAGCAGCTTAATAGCGGGAAACGAGCAGTACTTC. Translation gives CASSLIAGNEQYF. The entire variable domain, with the rest obtained from reference TRBV11-3 and TRBJ2-7, is as follows: EAGVVQSPRYKIIEKKQPVAFWCNPISGHNTLYWYLQNLGQGPELLIRYENEEAVDDSQLPKDRFSAERLKGVDSTLKIQPAELGDSAVYLCASSLIAGNEQYFGPGTRLTVT.

J is TRBJ1-2 and V is TRBV28; D ambiguous. V was pared by 8 bases and J by 8 bases, with 18 bases between. This CDR3 spans 13 amino acids. The germline V gene has CDR1 MDHEN and CDR2 SYDVKM. The CDR3 protein is CASRLEAVEGYTF. The DNA of the CDR3 is TGTGCCAGCCGCCTGGAGGCTGTGGAAGGCTACACCTTC.